The clone carrying this T cell receptor (beta chain) was counted a single time. The data were taken from a study of shared clonotypes between healthy human individuals. Using ten immunoSEQ deep assay plates, investigators sequenced unsorted PBMC DNA. Sequencing used immunoSEQ multiplex PCR; TCRdb keeps in-frame clones, though not all of them. This sample has around 500,000 clones, with 79% found just once. V was shortened by 4 bases and J by 3 bases, with 11 bases between the two germline ends. The CDR3 has 14 amino acids. The germline CDR1 and CDR2 sequences are SGHNT and YYREEE (reference sequence).

V and J are TRBV5-4 and TRBJ2-1; no clear D gene. The material sequenced was PBMCs. This receptor was identified in a middle-aged woman in good health. Some clones in this sample may be carry-over from other donors' samples. The CDR3 region is CASSQRLSYNEQFF. CDR3 bases: TGTGCCAGCAGCCAACGACTTAGCTACAATGAGCAGTTCTTC.